This TCR beta chain originates from a study of blood T cell repertoires in COVID-19. Adults between roughly 18 and 90 years of age took part from fewer than 30 US areas. The CDR3 has 13 amino acids. This clone was detected once. Generated by immunoSEQ multiplex PCR, the TCRdb table keeps only in-frame clones and is missing some. The repertoire consists of some 300,000 clones, with nearly 90% occurring once and the leading ten covering 1%. This chain uses TRBV21-1 with TRBJ2-4; the DNA was not used to check the table's D call, TRBD1. TRBV21-1 constitutes a pseudogene. The specimen was PBMCs or T cells enriched from blood (not recorded which). The TCR was taken from a woman aged 25 to 45 who had recovered from COVID-19. This CDR3 is CASTRGAKNIQYF. In nucleotides, the CDR3 is TGTGCCAGCACCAGGGGGGCTAAAAACATTCAGTACTTC.